Each of the 30 T cell receptor beta chains below was sequenced from the same sample in a study of lymphopenia after photon versus proton radiotherapy (dated by TCRdb to the late 2010s). The protocol used for the library was the immunoSEQ multiplex PCR assay. As stored in TCRdb, this immuneACCESS dataset retains in-frame rearrangements with V and J assigned. A fraction of the clones does not appear; measured against another copy, unresolved V genes explain less than half of the discrepancy, and the remainder lacks a known reason. The table for this sample lists some 76,000 clones; roughly 92% of them were counted only once. Of the sample, 2% to 2.5% is held by the ten largest clones. This specimen consisted of peripheral blood, obtained from a patient treated with photon-based radiotherapy. Receptors originate from a woman aged 40-49 years with cholangiocarcinoma.

The rearrangement uses TRBV18 and TRBJ1-2; D remains unclear. The germline V gene encodes CDR1 KGHSH and CDR2 LQKENI. Trimming took 1 base from V and 6 from J, leaving 9 bases between them. CDR3 length equals 13 residues. CDR3 DNA sequence: TGTGCCAGCTCACCACGGGTTGGCGATGGCTACACCTTC. Translated: CASSPRVGDGYTF.

The J gene is TRBJ2-5, the V gene TRBV9; perhaps D is TRBD1 or TRBD2 (5 bases each). The germline V gene encodes CDR1 SGDLS and CDR2 YYNGEE. The V end was cut by 6 bases, the J end by 5 bases, with 14 bases between. CDR3 size: 13 residues. CDR3 loop: CASNPRGSETQYF. DNA for the CDR3: TGTGCCAGCAATCCCCGGGGCTCGGAGACCCAGTACTTC.

The chain carries TRBV19 and TRBJ1-4, with D unclear. CDR1 is LNHDA, CDR2 SQIVND, per germline (reference sequence). V was shortened by 3 bases and J by 0 bases, with 5 bases between the two germline ends. The CDR3 runs 14 residues. CDR3 nucleotide sequence: TGTGCCAGTAGTATCGGGACAACTAATGAAAAACTGTTTTTT. Its protein is CASSIGTTNEKLFF.

This sequence joins TRBV5-5 and TRBJ2-7, with a weak D call TRBD1 (5 bases). Trimming removed 3 bases at V and 7 bases at J, with 17 bases between. CDR1 SGHKS and CDR2 YYEKEE come from the germline V gene (reference sequence). The CDR3 extends over 14 amino acids. For the CDR3, the DNA is TGTGCCAGCAGCTCCCACAGGAGACATGAAGAGCAGTACTTC. Its protein is CASSSHRRHEEQYF. The full variable domain, rest sourced from reference TRBV5-5 and TRBJ2-7, is DAGVTQSPTHLIKTRGQQVTLRCSPISGHKSVSWYQQVLGQGPQFIFQYYEKEERGRGNFPDRFSARQFPNYSSELNVNALLLGDSALYLCASSSHRRHEEQYFGPGTRLTVT.

The chain uses TRBV11-2 and TRBJ2-1; the match to TRBD2 covers 11 bases. Germline-derived CDR1 and CDR2 are SGHAT and FQNNGV. Trimming took 0 bases from V and 0 from J; bases not matched to a gene: 7. This CDR3 has 19 residues. Here the CDR3 reads CASSLEATSGVSSYNEQFF. The CDR3 DNA sequence: TGTGCCAGCAGCTTAGAGGCGACTAGCGGGGTAAGCTCCTACAATGAGCAGTTCTTC.

This clone has a single count. The V call is TRBV6-1, the J call TRBJ2-7; no clear D. V lost 0 bases and J lost 6, with 9 bases in between. The CDR3 extends over 13 amino acids. Germline-derived CDR1 and CDR2 are MNHNS and SASEGT. The CDR3 DNA reads TGTGCCAGCAGTGAAGCGCGGAACACCGAGCAGTACTTC. Translated: CASSEARNTEQYF.

This chain connects TRBV7-3 to TRBJ2-7, with 7 bases aligning to TRBD1. With 0 bases clipped from V and 3 bases from J, the junction kept 5 bases outside the gene matches. Germline V gene data show CDR1 as SGHTA and CDR2 as FQGTGA. The CDR3 has 15 residues. This chain's CDR3 is CASSLTSDRVYEQYF. The DNA for the CDR3 is TGTGCCAGCAGCTTAACGAGTGACAGGGTCTACGAGCAGTACTTC. Full variable domain (outside the CDR3, taken from reference TRBV7-3 and TRBJ2-7): GAGVSQTPSNKVTEKGKYVELRCDPISGHTALYWYRQSLGQGPEFLIYFQGTGAADDSGLPNDRFFAVRPEGSVSTLKIQRTERGDSAVYLCASSLTSDRVYEQYFGPGTRLTVT.

The chain carries TRBV4-2 and TRBJ1-1; 7 nucleotides align to TRBD1. This CDR3 contains 15 residues. Germline CDR1 and CDR2: LGHNA and YNFKEQ. With V trimmed by 4 bases and J by 2 bases, 7 bases remained unmatched. CDR3 protein: CASSPEGTANTEAFF. CDR3 coding DNA: TGTGCCAGCAGCCCGGAAGGGACAGCCAACACTGAAGCTTTCTTT.

The V and J genes are TRBV2 and TRBJ1-3, with D possibly matching TRBD1 (5 bases). Germline loops: CDR1 SNHLY, CDR2 FYNNEI. The CDR3 is 12 amino acids. The V and J ends lost 11 bases and 3 bases respectively, with 11 bases between them. The CDR3 reads CAQRGVGNTIYF. The DNA of the CDR3 is TGTGCCCAACGAGGGGTTGGAAACACCATATATTTT.

The chain couples TRBV28 to TRBJ1-6; D gene uncertain. CDR3 length equals 12 residues. Germline loops: CDR1 MDHEN, CDR2 SYDVKM. V was cut by 11 bases and J by 7 bases, with 12 bases left in between. The CDR3 here is CAADGGNSPLHF. Written as DNA, the CDR3 is TGTGCCGCCGATGGAGGAAATTCACCCCTCCACTTT.

This clone occurred a few times. This chain links TRBV7-2 with TRBJ1-5; D gene uncertain. Germline V gene lookup returns CDR1 SGHTA and CDR2 FQGNSA. The germline V and J ends were trimmed by 5 bases and 7 bases, with 9 bases remaining between them. The CDR3 loop spans 12 amino acids. CDR3 sequence reads: CASSRSAQPQHF. The CDR3 region has the DNA TGTGCCAGCAGCCGCAGCGCACAGCCCCAGCATTTT.

The chain uses TRBV6-5 and TRBJ1-1; weak D call: TRBD1 (6 bases). V lost 4 bases and J 1 base, leaving 16 bases between the germline ends. Germline CDR1 and CDR2: MNHEY and SVGAGI. This CDR3 is 16 amino acids long. The DNA for the CDR3 is TGTGCCAGCAGTTCGATGACAGGTCCGGGGAACACTGAAGCTTTCTTT. Its translation is CASSSMTGPGNTEAFF.

Regarding this clone: Different DNA sequences within this sample yield the same CDR3. The chain has TRBV28 and TRBJ2-6; tentatively, D is TRBD1 (5 bases). The CDR3 is 15 amino acids. The V end was cut by 2 bases, the J end by 2 bases, with 7 bases between. Looked up from germline, CDR1 is MDHEN and CDR2 is SYDVKM. This chain's CDR3 is CASSLQGPGANVLTF. The CDR3 coding sequence is TGTGCCAGCAGTTTACAGGGCCCTGGGGCCAACGTCCTGACTTTC. The whole variable domain, filled in from reference TRBV28 and TRBJ2-6, reads DVKVTQSSRYLVKRTGEKVFLECVQDMDHENMFWYRQDPGLGLRLIYFSYDVKMKEKGDIPEGYSVSREKKERFSLILESASTNQTSMYLCASSLQGPGANVLTFGAGSRLTVL.

The rearrangement joins TRBV5-1 to TRBJ1-1, with a weak D call TRBD1 (5 bases). The CDR3 contains 14 residues. Germline loops: CDR1 SGHRS, CDR2 YFSETQ. Trimming took 1 base from V and 1 from J, leaving 8 bases between them. The CDR3 DNA reads TGCGCCAGCAGCTTGCAACAGGCGAACACTGAAGCTTTCTTT. Its protein product is CASSLQQANTEAFF.

The rearrangement joins TRBV28 to TRBJ1-3; tentative D call: TRBD1 (5 bases). This CDR3 contains 16 residues. In germline, CDR1 is MDHEN, CDR2 SYDVKM. Trimming left V 4 bases short and J 0 bases short, with 13 bases between. In DNA, the CDR3 is TGTGCCAGCAGTTCTCCGGGGGGGAACTCTGGAAACACCATATATTTT. Amino acids: CASSSPGGNSGNTIYF.

This clone was recorded once. V gene TRBV27 combines with J gene TRBJ2-7; 7 bases map to TRBD1. Trimming at V came to 0 bases and at J to 3 bases, leaving 5 bases not matched to a gene. CDR1 and CDR2 (germline): MNHEY, SMNVEV (reference sequence). The CDR3 is made up of 15 amino acids. The CDR3 region has the DNA TGTGCCAGCAGTTTATCGGGGACAGATTTCTACGAGCAGTACTTC. Its translation is CASSLSGTDFYEQYF.

V usage is TRBV7-2 and J usage is TRBJ2-7, with 8 bases aligning to TRBD2. There are 14 residues in the CDR3. Germline lookup yields CDR1 SGHTA and CDR2 FQGNSA. V lost 5 bases to trimming and J lost 4 bases; unmatched junction nucleotides: 7. This CDR3 is CASSREGGPYEQYF. The CDR3 nucleotides are TGTGCCAGCAGCCGGGAGGGAGGGCCTTACGAGCAGTACTTC.

This chain uses TRBV28 with TRBJ2-7, with D unclear. The CDR3 extends over 14 amino acids. V was trimmed by 6 bases and J by 6 bases, leaving 18 bases between them. Germline CDR1 reads MDHEN; CDR2 reads SYDVKM. The CDR3 here is CASSPTGRLGEQYF. CDR3 coding DNA: TGTGCCAGCAGCCCCACGGGCAGGTTGGGCGAGCAGTACTTC.

The rearrangement uses TRBV2 and TRBJ2-7; 8 nucleotides match TRBD1. CDR3 length equals 12 residues. The V gene's germline CDR1 is SNHLY and CDR2 FYNNEI. V was pared by 6 bases and J by 2 bases, with 0 bases of the junction left unmatched. CDR3 nucleotide sequence: TGTGCCAGCAGGACAGGGGCCTACGAGCAGTACTTC. It specifies CASRTGAYEQYF.

This sequence joins TRBV7-6 and TRBJ1-1, with D possibly TRBD1 on 5 matching bases. The CDR3 has 14 residues. Germline lookup yields CDR1 SGHVS and CDR2 FNYEAQ. Trimming cost V 5 bases and J 4 bases, with 14 bases left between them. The CDR3 DNA is TGTGCCAGCAGCCCGGGACGGAAAGGCACTGAAGCTTTCTTT. It encodes CASSPGRKGTEAFF.

The chain carries TRBV2 and TRBJ1-1; D ambiguous. The length of the CDR3 is 13 residues. V gave up 7 bases and J gave up 8 bases, with 17 bases separating them. Germline V gene lookup returns CDR1 SNHLY and CDR2 FYNNEI. Here the CDR3 DNA reads TGTGCCAGCAAGGAAGGCGTGCGAATGGAAGCTTTCTTT. As protein: CASKEGVRMEAFF.

J is TRBJ1-1 and V is TRBV4-3; D is perhaps TRBD1 (5 bases). V lost 0 bases, J lost 5 bases, and 10 bases lay in between. The germline CDR1 and CDR2 sequences are LGHNA and YSLEER. This CDR3 spans 14 amino acids. This chain's CDR3 is CASSQEGRETEAFF. CDR3 sequence (DNA): TGCGCCAGCAGCCAAGAGGGCAGGGAAACTGAAGCTTTCTTT.

V and J are TRBV5-1 and TRBJ2-7; possibly TRBD2 for D (7 bases). CDR3 length: 13 residues. The V gene lost 4 bases and the J gene lost 7 bases, with 15 bases spanning the gap. The germline V gene encodes CDR1 SGHRS and CDR2 YFSETQ. In nucleotides, the CDR3 is TGCGCCAGCAGCATCGCGGGGGCACGGGAGCAGTACTTC. Translated: CASSIAGAREQYF.

The rearrangement joins TRBV30 to TRBJ1-4, with unresolved D. The germline V gene has CDR1 GTSNPN and CDR2 SVGIG (reference sequence). The CDR3 length is 14 residues. Trimming removed 3 bases at V and 8 bases at J, with 16 bases between. CDR3 bases: TGTGCCTGGAGATCGGGCACCTTGGCCGAAAAACTGTTTTTT. Encoded protein: CAWRSGTLAEKLFF.

V usage is TRBV5-1 and J usage is TRBJ1-5; weak D call: TRBD1 (5 bases). The CDR3 totals 14 residues. CDR1 and CDR2 (germline): SGHRS, YFSETQ. V was cut by 4 bases and J by 7 bases, with 15 bases left in between. The CDR3 coding sequence is TGCGCCAGCAGCGTCGACAGCGGGAAGCAGCCCCAGCATTTT. Its protein product is CASSVDSGKQPQHF.

V and J are TRBV5-4 and TRBJ2-1, with TRBD2 matching over 9 bases. The CDR3 is 17 amino acids. Losses at the gene ends were 0 bases for V and 5 bases for J; bases not matched to a gene: 9. Germline lookup yields CDR1 SGHNT and CDR2 YYREEE (reference sequence). The DNA of the CDR3 is TGTGCCAGCAGCTTGGGGACTAGCGTTGGGACCCACAATGAGCAGTTCTTC. It specifies CASSLGTSVGTHNEQFF.

The chain employs TRBV19 and TRBJ1-5; D might be TRBD1 (5 bases). The V and J ends lost 5 bases and 1 base respectively, with 15 bases between them. The CDR3 loop spans 16 amino acids. In germline, CDR1 is LNHDA, CDR2 SQIVND (reference sequence). CDR3 DNA sequence: TGTGCCAGTAGTGACGGGGGGAAGGGGAGCAATCAGCCCCAGCATTTT. It translates to CASSDGGKGSNQPQHF.

The chain uses TRBV7-2 and TRBJ1-2; no firm D call. Germline lookup yields CDR1 SGHTA and CDR2 FQGNSA. V lost 5 bases and J 5 bases, leaving 9 bases between the germline ends. The CDR3 totals 12 residues. The CDR3 DNA is TGTGCCAGCAGCCCGCTACAATATGGCTACACCTTC. Its protein is CASSPLQYGYTF.

This rearrangement joins TRBV29-1 to TRBJ2-7; the match to TRBD1 covers 8 bases. This CDR3 is 15 amino acids long. V lost 6 bases to trimming and J lost 0 bases; unmatched junction nucleotides: 10. Germline V gives CDR1 SQVTM, CDR2 ANQGSEA. The CDR3: CSVAKDRGISYEQYF. The CDR3 DNA follows: TGCAGCGTGGCAAAAGACAGGGGTATCTCCTACGAGCAGTACTTC.

The chain uses TRBV6-5 and TRBJ1-1, with D perhaps TRBD1 (6 bases). Per germline, CDR1 MNHEY and CDR2 SVGAGI. V was pared by 5 bases and J by 5 bases, with 15 bases between. The CDR3 totals 14 residues. CDR3 region: CASSPPGHKTEAFF. CDR3 nucleotides: TGTGCCAGCAGTCCTCCGGGACACAAAACTGAAGCTTTCTTT.